What follows are 15 T cell receptor beta chains derived from one specimen sequenced in a study of Ad26.COV2.S vaccination and SARS-CoV-2 variants. As to treatment: around 19 received Ad26.COV2.S at low or high dose, single or two shots; several received placebo; per-sample allocation not given. The investigators took samples on day 63 after the first vaccine or placebo injection. Data came from immunoSEQ multiplex PCR; TCRdb stores just in-frame clones and leaves some out. This table holds about 480,000 clones, approximately 90% found once. The sequences come from peripheral blood, collected in a trial of Ad26.COV2.S vaccine versus placebo. The receptors come from a person between 18 and 60 years old who received the Ad26.COV2.S COVID-19 vaccine or a placebo.

The V call is TRBV6-1, the J call TRBJ1-1, with 7 bases identical to TRBD1. V lost 3 bases to trimming and J lost 11 bases; unmatched junction nucleotides: 6. CDR1 and CDR2 from the germline V gene are MNHNS and SASEGT. This CDR3 is 12 amino acids long. The CDR3 sequence: CASSDTDRSAFF. The DNA of the CDR3 is TGTGCCAGCAGTGACACGGACAGGTCGGCTTTCTTT.

The genes are TRBV7-9 and TRBJ2-5, with D possibly being TRBD1 or TRBD2 (6 bases each). The CDR3 runs to 15 residues. V was cut by 8 bases and J by 6 bases, with 22 bases left in between. Germline CDR1 reads SEHNR; CDR2 reads FQNEAQ (reference sequence). The CDR3 nucleotides read TGTGCCAGCTGGGGGGCAGAGTCGGGCAAGAAGACCCAGTACTTC. Translating it yields CASWGAESGKKTQYF.

The rearrangement links TRBV4-1 to TRBJ1-3; no reliable D call. CDR3 length: 18 amino acids. V was shortened by 0 bases and J by 0 bases, with 15 bases between the two germline ends. CDR1 is MGHRA, CDR2 YSYEKL, per germline. The CDR3 DNA follows: TGCGCCAGCAGCCAAGAATTCGGCGCAGTGTTCTCTGGAAACACCATATATTTT. Amino acids: CASSQEFGAVFSGNTIYF.

The chain employs TRBV9 and TRBJ2-1; D is uncertain. The CDR3 contains 15 residues. Germline V lookup: CDR1 SGDLS, CDR2 YYNGEE. The V and J ends lost 0 bases and 3 bases respectively, with 10 bases between them. The CDR3 region has the DNA TGTGCCAGCAGCGTAGAAGGTTTGGACTACAATGAGCAGTTCTTC. This encodes CASSVEGLDYNEQFF.

This clone was seen once. The rearrangement uses TRBV19 and TRBJ1-2; possibly TRBD1 for D (5 bases). V dropped 2 bases and J dropped 0 bases, with 16 bases sitting between them. This CDR3 contains 17 residues. Per germline, CDR1 LNHDA and CDR2 SQIVND (reference sequence). The CDR3 loop reads CASSIKAGSVANYGYTF. The CDR3 nucleotides read TGTGCCAGTAGTATAAAGGCAGGGAGTGTTGCTAACTATGGCTACACCTTC.

The chain joins TRBV28 to TRBJ2-7; weak D call: TRBD2 (6 bases). The germline V gene has CDR1 MDHEN and CDR2 SYDVKM. V was clipped by 1 base and J by 3 bases, with 10 bases between them. CDR3 size: 14 residues. The CDR3 region has the DNA TGTGCCAGCAGTTTATACCTAGCGCTCTACGAGCAGTACTTC. Residues: CASSLYLALYEQYF.

The CDR3 here is CASRPLGGLNTGELFF. CDR3 coding DNA: TGTGCCAGCAGACCTTTAGGGGGGCTGAACACCGGGGAGCTGTTTTTT. This chain connects TRBV27 to TRBJ2-2; D may match TRBD1 or TRBD2 (6 bases each). Germline V gene data show CDR1 as MNHEY and CDR2 as SMNVEV (reference sequence). The CDR3 runs 16 residues. Between the trimmed V and J ends, which lost 6 bases and 1 base, there was a span of 15 bases.

V gene TRBV6-6 combines with J gene TRBJ2-2; 7 positions match TRBD2. CDR1 and CDR2 (germline): MNHNY, SVGAGI (reference sequence). Losses at the gene ends were 8 bases for V and 4 bases for J; bases not matched to a gene: 4. This CDR3 has 13 amino acids. CDR3 in DNA: TGTGCCAGCCGAGGGAGGGGCACCGGGGAGCTGTTTTTT. Its translation: CASRGRGTGELFF.

The chain carries TRBV27 and TRBJ1-5; D remains unclear. V lost 5 bases, J lost 7 bases, and 12 bases lay in between. The CDR3 is made up of 13 amino acids. In germline, CDR1 is MNHEY, CDR2 SMNVEV (reference sequence). The CDR3 DNA sequence: TGTGCCAGCAGTACCTGGCCCGACCAGCCCCAGCATTTT. Amino acids: CASSTWPDQPQHF.

This chain joins TRBV28 and TRBJ1-6; no definite D call. V lost 4 bases and J lost 1, with 14 bases in between. The CDR3 totals 17 residues. Germline V gene lookup returns CDR1 MDHEN and CDR2 SYDVKM. For the CDR3, the DNA is TGTGCCAGCAGTTCCGAGGCCCGAGCGTCCTATAATTCACCCCTCCACTTT. Encoded protein: CASSSEARASYNSPLHF. The full variable domain, rest sourced from reference TRBV28 and TRBJ1-6, is DVKVTQSSRYLVKRTGEKVFLECVQDMDHENMFWYRQDPGLGLRLIYFSYDVKMKEKGDIPEGYSVSREKKERFSLILESASTNQTSMYLCASSSEARASYNSPLHFGNGTRLTVT.

Of note for this clone: The junction and the germline gene differ at one end; a read error may be behind it. The V call is TRBV7-7, the J call TRBJ1-2; 9 nucleotides match TRBD1. The germline gives CDR1 SSHAT, CDR2 FNYEAQ (reference sequence). The CDR3 length is 15 residues. This chain's CDR3 is CASSLRGQGPYGYTF. As DNA, the CDR3 is TGTGCTAGCAGCTTAAGGGGACAGGGACCCTATGGCTACACCTTC. Variable domain in full (rest from reference TRBV7-7 and TRBJ1-2): GAGVSQSPRYKVTKRGQDVTLRCDPISSHATLYWYQQALGQGPEFLTYFNYEAQPDKSGLPSDRFSAERPEGSISTLTIQRTEQRDSAMYRCASSLRGQGPYGYTFGSGTRLTVV.

J is TRBJ2-7 and V is TRBV27, with 11 bases lining up with TRBD2. Germline V gene lookup returns CDR1 MNHEY and CDR2 SMNVEV (reference sequence). The CDR3 sequence is 14 residues long. V was pared by 5 bases and J by 5 bases, with 5 bases of the junction left unmatched. In nucleotides, the CDR3 is TGTGCCAGCAGTCACCCGGGACTAGCGGACGAGCAGTACTTC. It translates to CASSHPGLADEQYF.

The rearrangement links TRBV5-8 to TRBJ2-6; D assignment may be TRBD1 or TRBD2 (5 bases each). CDR1 and CDR2 (germline): SGHTS, YDEGEE. CDR3 length: 16 amino acids. Trimming shortened V by 4 bases and J by 0 bases, and 11 bases separated the two germline ends. CDR3 residues: CASSRGTISGANVLTF. CDR3 coding DNA: TGTGCCAGCAGCAGAGGGACGATCTCTGGGGCCAACGTCCTGACTTTC.

The chain recombines TRBV18 with TRBJ2-7, with D uncertain. Germline assignment: CDR1 KGHSH and CDR2 LQKENI. Trimming shortened V by 1 base and J by 7 bases, and 11 bases separated the two germline ends. The CDR3 contains 13 residues. The CDR3: CASSPQTDGEQYF. DNA of the CDR3: TGTGCCAGCTCACCACAGACGGACGGGGAGCAGTACTTC.

The rearrangement joins TRBV25-1 to TRBJ2-7; D is tentatively TRBD1 or TRBD2 (5 bases each). The CDR3 is 15 residues long. The germline V gene has CDR1 MGHDK and CDR2 SYGVNS. Between the trimmed V and J ends, which lost 2 bases and 4 bases, there was a span of 15 bases. Here the CDR3 reads CASSEPGTRIYEQYF. As DNA, the CDR3 is TGTGCCAGCAGTGAACCTGGGACCAGGATATACGAGCAGTACTTC.